This TCR beta chain was obtained from a study of cytomegalovirus exposure and HLA in healthy donors. PCR amplification relied on 60 Vbeta primers (plus 13 Jbeta primers). Assay used: immunoSEQ multiplex PCR; TCRdb lists only in-frame clones, some missing. Recorded for this sample: roughly 200,000 clones. Study observations and caveats: TCR beta chain V- and J-gene trimming was linked, in a later analysis, to a missense variant in DCLRE1C.

V trimming: 3 bases; J trimming: 5 bases; junction bases outside the gene matches: 4. The CDR3 spans 13 residues. Germline assignment: CDR1 KGHSH and CDR2 LQKENI. Note on this clone: Its antigen remains unidentified.

J is TRBJ2-7 and V is TRBV18; 7 nucleotides agree with TRBD1. The specimen sequenced was PBMCs. The TCR was taken from a girl aged 2-10 years in good health and CMV-seropositive. CDR3 loop: CASSPLQGDEQYF. CDR3 in DNA: TGTGCCAGCTCACCGCTCCAGGGGGACGAGCAGTACTTC.